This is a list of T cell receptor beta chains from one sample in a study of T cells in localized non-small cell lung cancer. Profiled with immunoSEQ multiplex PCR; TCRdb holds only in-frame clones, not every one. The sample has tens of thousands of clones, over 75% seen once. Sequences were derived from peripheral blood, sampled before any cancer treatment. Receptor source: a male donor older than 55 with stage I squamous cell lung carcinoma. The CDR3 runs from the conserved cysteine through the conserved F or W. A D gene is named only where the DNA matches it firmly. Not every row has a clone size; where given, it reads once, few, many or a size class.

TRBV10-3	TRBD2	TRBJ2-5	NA	CAIRAAGGQETQYF	TGTGCCATCAGAGCAGCGGGGGGCCAAGAGACCCAGTACTTC
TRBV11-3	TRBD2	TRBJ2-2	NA	CASSRRTSGSTGELFF	TGTGCCAGCAGCAGGCGGACTAGCGGGAGTACCGGGGAGCTGTTTTTT
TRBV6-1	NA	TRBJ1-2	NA	CASSGGVGVLYGYTF	TGTGCCAGCAGTGGGGGGGTAGGGGTTCTCTATGGCTACACCTTC
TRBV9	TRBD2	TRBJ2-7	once	CASSVAAGGPYEQYF	TGTGCCAGCAGCGTAGCTGCGGGGGGGCCTTACGAGCAGTACTTC
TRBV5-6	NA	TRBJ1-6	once	CASSLRARGNSPLHF	TGTGCCAGCAGCTTGAGAGCCAGGGGAAATTCACCCCTCCACTTT
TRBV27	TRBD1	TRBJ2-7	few	CASSLRDRGYEQYF	TGTGCCAGCAGCCTCCGGGACAGGGGCTACGAGCAGTACTTC
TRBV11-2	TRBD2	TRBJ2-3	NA	CASSPPLAGHGNTQYF	TGTGCCAGCAGCCCCCCACTAGCGGGCCATGGGAATACGCAGTATTTT
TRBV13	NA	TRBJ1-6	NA	CASSLYNSPLHF	TGTGCCAGCAGCTTATATAATTCACCCCTCCACTTT
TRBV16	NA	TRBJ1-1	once	CASSQDKGNTEAFF	TGTGCCAGCAGCCAGGACAAGGGGAACACTGAAGCTTTCTTT
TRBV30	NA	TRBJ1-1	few	CAWKQELDTEAFF	TGTGCCTGGAAACAGGAGTTAGACACTGAAGCTTTCTTT
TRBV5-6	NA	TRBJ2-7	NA	CASSLFAAGEQYF	TGTGCCAGCAGCTTGTTCGCCGCGGGGGAGCAGTACTTC
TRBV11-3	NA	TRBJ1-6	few	CASSSPTGSNSPLHF	TGTGCCAGCAGCTCCCCGACAGGTAGCAATTCACCCCTCCACTTT
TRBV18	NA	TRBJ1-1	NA	CASSPVPGPNTEAFF	TGTGCCAGCTCACCCGTGCCGGGGCCGAACACTGAAGCTTTCTTT
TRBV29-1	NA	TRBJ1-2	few	CSTGSDVGGYTF	TGCAGTACAGGGAGCGACGTGGGAGGCTACACCTTC
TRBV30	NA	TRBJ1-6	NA	CAWSGAGQPYNSPLHF	TGTGCCTGGAGTGGCGCAGGGCAACCCTATAATTCACCCCTCCACTTT
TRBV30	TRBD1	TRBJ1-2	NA	CAWSGPLLIFGTGGELGYGYTF	TGTGCCTGGAGTGGACCACTCTTGATTTTCGGGACAGGGGGCGAGTTGGGCTATGGCTACACCTTC
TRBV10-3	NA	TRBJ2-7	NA	CAISTSYEQYF	TGTGCCATCAGTACTTCCTACGAGCAGTACTTC
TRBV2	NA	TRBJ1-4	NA	CATTDTGKGEKLFF	TGTGCCACAACCGATACAGGAAAGGGAGAAAAACTGTTTTTT
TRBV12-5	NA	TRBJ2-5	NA	CASGFSGGAQTQYF	TGTGCTAGTGGTTTTTCCGGGGGCGCGCAGACCCAGTACTTC
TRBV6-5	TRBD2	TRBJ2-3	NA	CASRGGADTDTQYF	TGTGCCAGTCGGGGGGGGGCCGACACAGATACGCAGTATTTT
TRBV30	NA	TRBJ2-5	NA	CAWRRGREETQYF	TGTGCCTGGAGGAGGGGGAGAGAAGAGACCCAGTACTTC
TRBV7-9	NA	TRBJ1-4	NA	CASSPETDKLFF	TGTGCCAGCAGCCCTGAGACAGACAAACTGTTTTTT
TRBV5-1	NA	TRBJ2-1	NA	CASSFPGQDPYSYNEQFF	TGCGCCAGCAGTTTTCCGGGCCAAGATCCCTACTCCTACAATGAGCAGTTCTTC
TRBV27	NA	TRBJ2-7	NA	CASSFRFVGVGGYEQYF	TGTGCCAGCAGTTTTCGGTTCGTGGGAGTGGGAGGCTACGAGCAGTACTTC
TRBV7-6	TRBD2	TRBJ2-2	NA	CASSFTSGGITGELFF	TGTGCCAGCAGCTTTACTAGCGGGGGGATCACCGGGGAGCTGTTTTTT